The rows below give T cell receptor beta chains drawn from one sample of a study of blood T cell repertoires in COVID-19. The table came from immunoSEQ multiplex PCR; TCRdb's copy has only in-frame clones and leaves some out. The sample has over 250,000 clones, approximately 83% seen once. Specimen: peripheral blood. These receptors were taken from an older woman with acute or convalescent COVID-19. Both conserved end residues are part of each CDR3.

V gene	J gene	CDR3 protein
TRBV10-3	TRBJ2-7	CAISPGGSYEQYF
TRBV2	TRBJ2-5	CASRGVLETQYF
TRBV19	TRBJ2-2	CASSDISAGGNTGELFF
TRBV5-1	TRBJ1-1	CASSRGQGAAFF
TRBV9	TRBJ1-5	CASGQGPDNYQPQHF
TRBV5-4	TRBJ1-2	CASSWGQGVPLGDGYTF
TRBV10-3	TRBJ1-5	CAISESDSNQPQHF
TRBV5-1	TRBJ2-6	CASSFPQGEVSGANVLTF
TRBV18	TRBJ1-1	CASSSDRNTEAFF
TRBV7-9	TRBJ2-2	CASRSTGGRNGELFF
TRBV10-2	TRBJ1-2	CASSEWTGYTF
TRBV5-1	TRBJ1-6	CASSLDGSLQSPLHF
TRBV5-1	TRBJ1-1	CASSFGGAGYTEAFF
TRBV7-8	TRBJ2-1	CASSFGERVREQFF
TRBV18	TRBJ1-5	CASSRSGGGGSNQPQHF
TRBV7-9	TRBJ2-5	CASSLRQGAGETQYF
TRBV5-5	TRBJ2-5	CASSVSFRGWGEETQYF